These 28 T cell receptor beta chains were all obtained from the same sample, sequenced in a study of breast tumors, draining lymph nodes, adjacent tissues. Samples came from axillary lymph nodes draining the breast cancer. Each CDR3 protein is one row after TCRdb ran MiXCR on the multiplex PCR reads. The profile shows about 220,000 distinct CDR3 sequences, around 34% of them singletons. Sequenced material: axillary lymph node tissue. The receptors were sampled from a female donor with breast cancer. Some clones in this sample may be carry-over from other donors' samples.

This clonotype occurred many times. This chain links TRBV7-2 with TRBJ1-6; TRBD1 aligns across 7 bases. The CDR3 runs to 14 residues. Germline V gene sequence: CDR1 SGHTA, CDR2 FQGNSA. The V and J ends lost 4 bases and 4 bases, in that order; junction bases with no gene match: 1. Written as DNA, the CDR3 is TGTGCCAGCAGCTCGGGACAGTATAATTCACCCCTCCACTTT. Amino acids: CASSSGQYNSPLHF.

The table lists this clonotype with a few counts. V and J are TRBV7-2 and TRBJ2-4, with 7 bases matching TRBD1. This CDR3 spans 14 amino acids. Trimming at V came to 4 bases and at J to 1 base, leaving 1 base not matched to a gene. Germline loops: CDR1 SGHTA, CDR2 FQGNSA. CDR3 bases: TGTGCCAGCAGCTCGACAGGGGCCAAAAACATTCAGTACTTC. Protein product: CASSSTGAKNIQYF.

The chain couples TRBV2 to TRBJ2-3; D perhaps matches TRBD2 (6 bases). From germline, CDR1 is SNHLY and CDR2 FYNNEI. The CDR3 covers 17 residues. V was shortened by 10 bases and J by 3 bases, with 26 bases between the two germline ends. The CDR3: CATSSGAGSAPTDTQYF. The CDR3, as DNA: TGTGCCACCAGCTCGGGAGCCGGGAGCGCTCCGACAGATACGCAGTATTTT.

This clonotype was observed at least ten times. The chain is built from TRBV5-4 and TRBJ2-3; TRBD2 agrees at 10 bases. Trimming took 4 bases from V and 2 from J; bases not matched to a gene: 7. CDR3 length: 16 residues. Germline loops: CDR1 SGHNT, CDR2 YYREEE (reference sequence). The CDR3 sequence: CASSTGLAVSTDTQYF. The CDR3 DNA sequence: TGTGCCAGCAGCACCGGACTAGCGGTCTCCACAGATACGCAGTATTTT.

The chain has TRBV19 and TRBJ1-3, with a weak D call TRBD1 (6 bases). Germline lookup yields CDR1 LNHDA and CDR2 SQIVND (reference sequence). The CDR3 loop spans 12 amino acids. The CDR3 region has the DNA TGTGCTTGTGGACAGAACGCGAACACCATATATTTT. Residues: CACGQNANTIYF.

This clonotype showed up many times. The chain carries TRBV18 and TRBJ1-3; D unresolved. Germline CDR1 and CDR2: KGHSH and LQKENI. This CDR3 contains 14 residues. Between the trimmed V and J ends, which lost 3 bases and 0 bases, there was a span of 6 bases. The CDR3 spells CASSPELSGNTIYF. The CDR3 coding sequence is TGTGCCAGCTCACCCGAGCTCTCTGGAAACACCATATATTTT.

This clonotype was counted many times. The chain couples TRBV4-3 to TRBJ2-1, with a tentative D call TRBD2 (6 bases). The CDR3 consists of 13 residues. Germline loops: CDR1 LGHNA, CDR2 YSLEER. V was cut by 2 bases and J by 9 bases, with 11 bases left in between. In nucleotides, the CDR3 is TGCGCCAGCAGCCAAATTCGGGGGAGTGAGCAGTTCTTC. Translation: CASSQIRGSEQFF.

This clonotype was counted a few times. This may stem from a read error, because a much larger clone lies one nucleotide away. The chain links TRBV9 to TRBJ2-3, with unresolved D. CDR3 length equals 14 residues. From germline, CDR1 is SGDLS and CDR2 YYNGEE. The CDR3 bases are TGTGCCAGCAGCGCCCCTCTACACGGAGATACGCAGTCTTTT. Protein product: CASSAPLHGDTQSF.

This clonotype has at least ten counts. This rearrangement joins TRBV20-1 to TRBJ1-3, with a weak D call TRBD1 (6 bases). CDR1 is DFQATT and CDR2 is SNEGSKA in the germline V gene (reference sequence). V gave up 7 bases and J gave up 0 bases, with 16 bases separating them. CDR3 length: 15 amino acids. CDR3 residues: CSGGADRLSGNTIYF. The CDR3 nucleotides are TGCAGTGGAGGGGCAGACAGGCTCTCTGGAAACACCATATATTTT.

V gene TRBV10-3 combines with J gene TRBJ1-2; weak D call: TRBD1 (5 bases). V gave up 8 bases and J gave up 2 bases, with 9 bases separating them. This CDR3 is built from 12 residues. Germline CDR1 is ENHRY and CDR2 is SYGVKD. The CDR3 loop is CAIGGGNYGYTF. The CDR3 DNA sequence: TGTGCCATCGGGGGGGGGAACTATGGCTACACCTTC.

CDR3 loop: CASSIDTQYF. The CDR3 region has the DNA TGTGCCAGTAGTATAGATACGCAGTATTTT. V is TRBV19 and J is TRBJ2-3; D is unclear. The length of the CDR3 is 10 residues. Per germline, CDR1 LNHDA and CDR2 SQIVND (reference sequence). V lost 0 bases and J lost 8, with 0 bases in between.

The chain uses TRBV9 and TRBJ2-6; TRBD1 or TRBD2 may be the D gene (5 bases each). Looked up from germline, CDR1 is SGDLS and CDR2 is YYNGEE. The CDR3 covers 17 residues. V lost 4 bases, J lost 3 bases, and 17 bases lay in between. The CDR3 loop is CASSLGPGSYGANVLTF. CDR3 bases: TGTGCCAGCAGCTTAGGGCCAGGGAGCTATGGGGCCAACGTCCTGACTTTC.

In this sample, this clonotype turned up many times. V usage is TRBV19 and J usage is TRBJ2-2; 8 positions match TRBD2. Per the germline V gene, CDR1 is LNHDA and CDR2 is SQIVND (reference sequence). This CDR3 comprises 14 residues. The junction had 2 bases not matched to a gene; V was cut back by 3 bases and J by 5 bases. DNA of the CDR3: TGTGCCAGTAGTATGGGCGGGGGGACCGGGGAGCTGTTTTTT. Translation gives CASSMGGGTGELFF. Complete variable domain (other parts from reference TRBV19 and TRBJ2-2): DGGITQSPKYLFRKEGQNVTLSCEQNLNHDAMYWYRQDPGQGLRLIYYSQIVNDFQKGDIAEGYSVSREKKESFPLTVTSAQKNPTAFYLCASSMGGGTGELFFGEGSRLTVL.

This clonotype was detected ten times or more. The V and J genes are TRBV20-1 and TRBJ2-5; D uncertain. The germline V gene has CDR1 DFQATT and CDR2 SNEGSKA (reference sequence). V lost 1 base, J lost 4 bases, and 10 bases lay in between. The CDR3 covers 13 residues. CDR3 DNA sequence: TGCAGTGCTAGAGCGGATTGGGGAGAGACCCAGTACTTC. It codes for CSARADWGETQYF.

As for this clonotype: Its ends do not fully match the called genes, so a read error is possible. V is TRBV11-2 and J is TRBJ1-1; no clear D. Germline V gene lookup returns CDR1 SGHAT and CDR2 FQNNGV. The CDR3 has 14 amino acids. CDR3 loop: CASSAGRMNTGAFF. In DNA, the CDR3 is TGTGCCAGCAGCGCAGGACGGATGAACACTGGAGCTTTCTTT.

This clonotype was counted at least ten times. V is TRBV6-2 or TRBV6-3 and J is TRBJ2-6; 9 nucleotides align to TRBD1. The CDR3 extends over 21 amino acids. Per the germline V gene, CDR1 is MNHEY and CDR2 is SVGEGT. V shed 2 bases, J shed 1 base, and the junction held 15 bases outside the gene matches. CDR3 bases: TGTGCCAGCAGTTACCACCAGGGGGGGACAGGGACACCTTCTGGGGCCAACGTCCTGACTTTC. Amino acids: CASSYHQGGTGTPSGANVLTF.

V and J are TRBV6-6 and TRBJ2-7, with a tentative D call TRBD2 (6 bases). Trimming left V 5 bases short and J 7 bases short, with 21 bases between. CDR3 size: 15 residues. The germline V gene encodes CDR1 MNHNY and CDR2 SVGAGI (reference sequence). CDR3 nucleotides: TGTGCCAGCAGTCCGACGGGACTCGCCTTAGGGGAGCAGTACTTC. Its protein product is CASSPTGLALGEQYF.

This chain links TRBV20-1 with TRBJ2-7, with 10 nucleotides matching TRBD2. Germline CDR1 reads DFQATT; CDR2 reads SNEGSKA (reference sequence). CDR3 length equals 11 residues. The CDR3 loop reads CSVSGRYEQYF. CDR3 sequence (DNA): TGCAGCGTTAGCGGGAGGTACGAGCAGTACTTC.

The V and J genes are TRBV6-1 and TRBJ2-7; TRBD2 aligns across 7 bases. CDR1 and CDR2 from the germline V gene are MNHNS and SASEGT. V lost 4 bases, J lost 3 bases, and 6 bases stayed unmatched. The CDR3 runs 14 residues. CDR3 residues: CASSVEGGFYEQYF. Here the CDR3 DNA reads TGTGCCAGCAGTGTGGAGGGAGGGTTCTACGAGCAGTACTTC.

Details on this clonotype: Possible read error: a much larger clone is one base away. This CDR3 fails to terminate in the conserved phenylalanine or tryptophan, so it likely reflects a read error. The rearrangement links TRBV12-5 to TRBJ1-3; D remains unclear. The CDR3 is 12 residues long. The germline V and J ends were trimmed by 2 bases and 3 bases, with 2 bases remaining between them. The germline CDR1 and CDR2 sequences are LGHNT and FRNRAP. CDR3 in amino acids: CASGLLGNTIYL. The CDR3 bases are TGTGCTAGTGGTTTGCTTGGAAACACCATATATCTT.

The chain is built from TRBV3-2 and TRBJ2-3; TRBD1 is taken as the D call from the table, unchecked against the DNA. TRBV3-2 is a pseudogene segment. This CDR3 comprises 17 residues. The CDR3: CASSQIAWTGSTDTQYF. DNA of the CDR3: TGTGCCAGCAGCCAAATTGCCTGGACAGGGAGCACAGATACGCAGTATTTT.

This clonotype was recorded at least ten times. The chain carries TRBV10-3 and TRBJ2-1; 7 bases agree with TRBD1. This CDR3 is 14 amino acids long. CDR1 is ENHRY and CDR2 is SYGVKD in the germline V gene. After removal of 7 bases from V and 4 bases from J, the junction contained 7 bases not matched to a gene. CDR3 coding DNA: TGTGCCATCAAGACAGGGATGGGGTACAATGAGCAGTTCTTC. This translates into CAIKTGMGYNEQFF.

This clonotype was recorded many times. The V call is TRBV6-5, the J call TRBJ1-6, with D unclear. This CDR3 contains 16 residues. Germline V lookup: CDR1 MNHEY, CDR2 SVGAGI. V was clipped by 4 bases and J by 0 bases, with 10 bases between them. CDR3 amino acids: CASSSDGSSYNSPLHF. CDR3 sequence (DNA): TGTGCCAGCAGTTCAGACGGATCCTCCTATAATTCACCCCTCCACTTT.

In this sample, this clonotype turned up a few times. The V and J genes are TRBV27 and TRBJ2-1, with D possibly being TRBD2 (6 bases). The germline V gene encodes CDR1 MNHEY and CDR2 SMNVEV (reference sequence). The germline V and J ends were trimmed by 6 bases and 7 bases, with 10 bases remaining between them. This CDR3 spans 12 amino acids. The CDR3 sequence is CASSGGINEQFF. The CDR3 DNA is TGTGCCAGCAGCGGGGGTATAAATGAGCAGTTCTTC.

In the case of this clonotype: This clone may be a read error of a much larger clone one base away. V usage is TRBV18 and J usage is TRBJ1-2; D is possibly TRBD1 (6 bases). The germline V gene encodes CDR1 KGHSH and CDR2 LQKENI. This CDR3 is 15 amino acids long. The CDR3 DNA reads TGTGCCAGCCCACCAACCACAAGGGGGAACTATGGCTACACCTTC. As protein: CASPPTTRGNYGYTF.

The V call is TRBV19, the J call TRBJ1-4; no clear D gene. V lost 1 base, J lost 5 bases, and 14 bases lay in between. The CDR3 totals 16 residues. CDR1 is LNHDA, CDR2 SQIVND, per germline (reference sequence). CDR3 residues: CASSIGRVSRNEKLFF. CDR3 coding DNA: TGTGCCAGTAGTATAGGAAGAGTCTCCAGGAATGAAAAACTGTTTTTT. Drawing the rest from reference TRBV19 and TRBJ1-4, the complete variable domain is DGGITQSPKYLFRKEGQNVTLSCEQNLNHDAMYWYRQDPGQGLRLIYYSQIVNDFQKGDIAEGYSVSREKKESFPLTVTSAQKNPTAFYLCASSIGRVSRNEKLFFGSGTQLSVL.

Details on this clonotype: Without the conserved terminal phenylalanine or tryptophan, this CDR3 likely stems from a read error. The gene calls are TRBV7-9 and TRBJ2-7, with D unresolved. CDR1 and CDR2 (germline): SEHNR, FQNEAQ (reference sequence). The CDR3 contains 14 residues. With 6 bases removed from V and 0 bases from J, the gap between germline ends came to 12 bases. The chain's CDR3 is CASRATGSSYEQYL. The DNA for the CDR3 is TGTGCCAGCAGGGCTACGGGTAGCTCCTACGAGCAGTACCTC.

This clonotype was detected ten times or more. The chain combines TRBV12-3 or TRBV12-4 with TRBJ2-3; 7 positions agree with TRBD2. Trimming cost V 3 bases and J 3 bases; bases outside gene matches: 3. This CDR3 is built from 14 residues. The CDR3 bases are TGTGCCAGCAGTTTTGGGGGGGGAACAGATACGCAGTATTTT. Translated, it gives CASSFGGGTDTQYF.